The 5 T cell receptor beta chains presented below share a single source sample, sequenced in a study of T cells after yellow fever vaccination. TCRdb re-called the 5' RACE reads through MiXCR, storing one row per CDR3 protein. The data contain 50,000 to 60,000 distinct CDR3 sequences, less than 8.5% of them seen just once; the ten biggest clones take up 24%. The specimen was CD8+ T cells not binding an NS4B(214-222) dextramer, sorted from PBMCs, collected around 45 days after the first yellow fever vaccination. The receptors originated from a man in his late teens or twenties who received the YFV17D yellow fever vaccine.

The chain couples TRBV20-1 to TRBJ2-1, with D maybe TRBD2 (6 bases). Trimming stripped 5 bases from V and 3 bases from J, with 14 bases between. Germline lookup yields CDR1 DFQATT and CDR2 SNEGSKA (reference sequence). The CDR3 sequence is 14 residues long. The CDR3 DNA reads TGCAGTGCTTGGATGACTAGGTACTACAATGAGCAGTTCTTC. This translates into CSAWMTRYYNEQFF.

This clonotype occurred many times. The chain links TRBV10-3 to TRBJ2-3; 9 bases are shared with TRBD1. J gave up 5 bases and V 6 bases, and 6 bases lay outside the gene matches. The CDR3 extends over 14 amino acids. Germline loops: CDR1 ENHRY, CDR2 SYGVKD. CDR3 in amino acids: CAIRGTGLKDTQYF. For the CDR3, the DNA is TGTGCCATCAGGGGGACAGGGCTTAAAGATACGCAGTATTTT.

This rearrangement joins TRBV15 to TRBJ2-1; D not resolved. Between the trimmed V and J ends, which lost 0 bases and 5 bases, there was a span of 17 bases. CDR3 length equals 17 residues. Germline V gene data show CDR1 as LNHNV and CDR2 as YYDKDF (reference sequence). The CDR3 DNA reads as TGTGCCACCAGCAGAGATTTTTTGAGATCTGGAGACAATGAGCAGTTCTTC. Protein: CATSRDFLRSGDNEQFF.

In its sample, this clonotype was seen a few times. This sequence joins TRBV10-3 and TRBJ1-2; TRBD1 matches at 7 bases. The V and J ends lost 10 bases and 2 bases, in that order; junction bases with no gene match: 4. The germline CDR1 and CDR2 sequences are ENHRY and SYGVKD. This CDR3 is 12 amino acids long. The CDR3 protein is CATGTANYGYTF. Here the CDR3 DNA reads TGTGCCACCGGGACAGCGAACTATGGCTACACCTTC.

In its sample, this clonotype was seen many times. The chain employs TRBV20-1 and TRBJ1-4; D is unresolved. The CDR3 is made up of 15 amino acids. Trimming removed 4 bases at V and 2 bases at J, with 14 bases between. CDR1 is DFQATT, CDR2 SNEGSKA, per germline (reference sequence). CDR3 sequence reads: CSAIQPTTTNEKLFF. For the CDR3, the DNA is TGCAGTGCTATCCAGCCCACTACGACTAATGAAAAACTGTTTTTT.